Below, 8 T cell receptor beta chains from the same sample are listed, as sequenced in a study of identifying expanded T cells in peripheral blood. Libraries were prepared by immunoSEQ multiplex PCR; TCRdb keeps only in-frame clonotypes and omits some of them. Here the sample spans around 63,000 clones, around 87% being singletons. The sequencing sample was made of blood. The receptors stem from a person between 18 and 69 years old in good health.

The chain combines TRBV5-4 with TRBJ1-1; D remains unclear. V shed 4 bases and J shed 0 bases, with 10 bases lying between them. CDR1 SGHNT and CDR2 YYREEE come from the germline V gene (reference sequence). This CDR3 spans 14 amino acids. CDR3 sequence (DNA): TGTGCCAGCAGCCCGAGAAACTTGAACACTGAAGCTTTCTTT. It translates to CASSPRNLNTEAFF.

This chain connects TRBV5-4 to TRBJ2-3; 7 bases map to TRBD2. V lost 2 bases and J lost 7; bases outside the gene matches: 7. Per the germline V gene, CDR1 is SGHNT and CDR2 is YYREEE (reference sequence). The CDR3 spans 14 residues. CDR3 nucleotides: TGTGCCAGCAGCTTCAGCGGGAACAGGAATACGCAGTATTTT. Amino acids: CASSFSGNRNTQYF.

V and J are TRBV15 and TRBJ2-7; D ambiguous. This CDR3 region has 13 residues. V was shortened by 0 bases and J by 2 bases, with 5 bases between the two germline ends. CDR1 is LNHNV and CDR2 is YYDKDF in the germline V gene (reference sequence). The chain's CDR3 is CATSRDNTYEQYF. In DNA form, the CDR3 reads TGTGCCACCAGCAGAGACAACACCTACGAGCAGTACTTC.

This rearrangement joins TRBV27 to TRBJ2-1; 7 nucleotides align to TRBD2. This CDR3 has 14 amino acids. In germline, CDR1 is MNHEY, CDR2 SMNVEV (reference sequence). The V gene end was trimmed by 6 bases and the J gene end by 3 bases; junction bases not matched to a gene: 5. CDR3 nucleotide sequence: TGTGCCAGCAGGGACGGGGGGTTCTACAATGAGCAGTTCTTC. Protein: CASRDGGFYNEQFF.

This clone appeared once. The chain has TRBV4-2 and TRBJ1-5, with D uncertain. Germline assignment: CDR1 LGHNA and CDR2 YNFKEQ. The CDR3 has 13 residues. V lost 5 bases, J lost 4 bases, and 9 bases lay in between. CDR3 DNA sequence: TGTGCCAGCAGCTTGGGCCAGAATCAGCCCCAGCATTTT. Translation: CASSLGQNQPQHF.

The chain combines TRBV27 with TRBJ2-7; TRBD1 matches 9 bases. The CDR3 runs to 16 residues. The V gene end was trimmed by 4 bases and the J gene end by 2 bases; junction bases not matched to a gene: 9. CDR1 and CDR2 from the germline V gene are MNHEY and SMNVEV (reference sequence). The CDR3 here is CASSSGPGQGAYEQYF. The CDR3, as DNA: TGTGCCAGCAGTTCCGGACCGGGACAGGGAGCCTACGAGCAGTACTTC.

The chain joins TRBV7-9 to TRBJ2-5; possibly TRBD2 for D (5 bases). The V and J ends lost 6 bases and 4 bases respectively, with 12 bases between them. This CDR3 has 13 residues. The germline V gene encodes CDR1 SEHNR and CDR2 FQNEAQ (reference sequence). The CDR3 is CASRPDSVETQYF. The CDR3 DNA is TGTGCCAGCAGACCGGACTCAGTAGAGACCCAGTACTTC.

The chain couples TRBV6-6 to TRBJ2-1; D remains ambiguous. The CDR3 has 12 amino acids. With 7 bases removed from V and 5 bases from J, the gap between germline ends came to 9 bases. The germline gives CDR1 MNHNY, CDR2 SVGAGI (reference sequence). CDR3 amino acids: CASNSWHNEQFF. CDR3 sequence (DNA): TGTGCCAGCAATTCGTGGCACAATGAGCAGTTCTTC.